This T cell receptor beta chain was sequenced during a study of cytomegalovirus exposure and HLA in healthy donors. The PCR employed 60 Vbeta primers together with 13 Jbeta primers. TCRdb's table, derived via immunoSEQ multiplex PCR, lists solely in-frame clones and lacks some. In the table there are about 130,000 clones, 82% of which are singletons. Though nominally healthy at sampling, donors likely had unrecorded immune exposures. Study-level results: In a later analysis, at a false discovery rate of 0.05, approximately 15,000 TCR beta sequences matched HLA alleles.

This clone was recorded once. Its matching antigen is unknown. This CDR3 region has 15 residues. Germline V gene sequence: CDR1 MNHEY, CDR2 SMNVEV (reference sequence). V dropped 3 bases and J dropped 2; count of bases not matched to a gene: 1. The V call is TRBV27, the J call TRBJ2-5; 12 nucleotides align to TRBD2. This sequence originates from a boy between 2 and 10 years old in good health and CMV-seronegative. Sequencing was performed on PBMCs. CDR3 DNA sequence: TGTGCCAGCAGTTTTCTAGCGGGGGGGCAAGAGACCCAGTACTTC. The encoded protein is CASSFLAGGQETQYF.